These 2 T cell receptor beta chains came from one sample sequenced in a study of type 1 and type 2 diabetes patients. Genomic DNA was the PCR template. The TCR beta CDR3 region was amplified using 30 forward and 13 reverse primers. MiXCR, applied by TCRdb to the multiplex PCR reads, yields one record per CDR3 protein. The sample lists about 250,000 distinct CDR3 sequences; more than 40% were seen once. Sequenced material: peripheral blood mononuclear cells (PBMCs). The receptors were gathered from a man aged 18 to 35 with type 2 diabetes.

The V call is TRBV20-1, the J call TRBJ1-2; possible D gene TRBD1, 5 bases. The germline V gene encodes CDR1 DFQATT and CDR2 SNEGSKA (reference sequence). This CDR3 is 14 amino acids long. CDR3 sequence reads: CSIFGTGINYGYTF. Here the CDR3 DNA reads TGCAGCATATTCGGTACAGGCATTAACTATGGCTACACCTTC.

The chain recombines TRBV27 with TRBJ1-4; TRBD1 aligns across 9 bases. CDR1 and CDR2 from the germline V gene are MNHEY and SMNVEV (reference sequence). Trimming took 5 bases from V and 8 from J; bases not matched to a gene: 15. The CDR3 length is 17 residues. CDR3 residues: CASSPSSPGTGREKLFF. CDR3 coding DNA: TGTGCCAGCAGTCCATCGTCTCCCGGGACAGGGAGGGAAAAACTGTTTTTT.